The clone carrying this T cell receptor beta chain was counted once. The sample belongs to a study of cytomegalovirus exposure and HLA in healthy donors. Both 60 Vbeta primers and 13 Jbeta primers went into the PCR. Sequenced by immunoSEQ multiplex PCR; TCRdb stores in-frame clones only, minus some. Of 150,000 to 200,000 clones in the sample, nearly 80% were seen once. With 0 bases removed from V and 4 bases from J, the gap between germline ends came to 18 bases. This CDR3 is 17 amino acids long. Germline V gene sequence: CDR1 MGHRA, CDR2 YSYEKL. The source is a man aged 45-65 years in good health and CMV-seropositive. The chain is built from TRBV4-1 and TRBJ1-1; D possibly corresponds to TRBD1 (6 bases). Material for sequencing was PBMCs. CDR3 amino acids: CASSQEFGGQGSTEAFF. The CDR3 bases are TGCGCCAGCAGCCAAGAATTCGGAGGCCAGGGGAGCACTGAAGCTTTCTTT.